The clone carrying this T cell receptor beta chain has at least ten counts. Its matching antigen is unknown. The read stops 3 residues short of the end of the CDR3; the missing end is completed from the germline J gene. This sample is drawn from a study of T cell clonality in common variable immunodeficiency. Overall study findings and caveats: Fewer deletions and N-nucleotide insertions were reportedly seen in common variable immunodeficiency TCR beta sequences. Links between repertoire features and CVID complications were heterogeneity-limited. TCRbeta clonality was increased in CVID versus healthy controls.

CDR1 is SGHVS and CDR2 is FQNEAQ in the germline V gene. The V end was cut by 6 bases, the J end by 0 bases, with 14 bases between. The CDR3 covers 15 residues. Generated by immunoSEQ multiplex PCR, the TCRdb table keeps only in-frame clones and is missing some. Singletons are absent from the sample, which has tens of thousands of clones. The J gene is TRBJ1-2, the V gene TRBV7-8; D not certain. The sequence was obtained from a person between 18 and 69 years old in good health. Sequenced: peripheral blood mononuclear cells. The covered CDR3 bases are TGTGCCAGCAGACCACTTGCTGCTGCTAACTATGGC. This encodes CASRPLAAANYG. The CDR3, in full, reads CASRPLAAANYGYTF. The variable domain in full, completed from reference TRBV7-8 and TRBJ1-2, reads GAGVSQSPRYKVAKRGQDVALRCDPISGHVSLFWYQQALGQGPEFLTYFQNEAQLDKSGLPSDRFFAERPEGSVSTLKIQRTQQEDSAVYLCASRPLAAANYGYTFGSGTRLTVV.